Listed below are T cell receptor beta chains from one sample, sequenced in a study of blood T cells in healthy people across ages. TCRdb reprocessed the 5' RACE reads with MiXCR, giving one entry per CDR3 protein. Of 800,000 to 950,000 distinct CDR3 sequences in the sample, 25% to 35% were seen once. These records were also assigned to another study, of T cells of mothers and their children.

Sample: blood. The source of these receptors is a woman between 40 and 55 years old in good health. Each CDR3 is given with its conserved first and last residue. Each record gives: J gene, CDR3 length, V gene, D gene, clone size, CDR3 DNA, CDR3 protein. D genes are given only for firm matches. Some rows mark clone size as missing; the rest say once, few, many or name a class of expanded clone.

TRBJ1-4 15 TRBV7-8 - once TGTGCCAGCAGCTTAGACGGGAGGGGGAATGAAAAACTGTTTTTT CASSLDGRGNEKLFF
TRBJ2-7 12 TRBV20-1 - - TGCAGTGCTAGAGGGGAATCCTACGAGCAGTACTTC CSARGESYEQYF
TRBJ1-1 18 TRBV5-1 TRBD1 - TGCGCCAGCAGCTTGGCGGACAGGGGGCGAGGGGCAGGCACTGAAGCTTTCTTT CASSLADRGRGAGTEAFF
TRBJ2-6 15 TRBV12-3/TRBV12-4 - many TGTGCCAGCAGTTCTTCAGGGCGAGGGGCCAACGTCCTGACTTTC CASSSSGRGANVLTF
TRBJ2-1 15 TRBV24-1 TRBD1 - TGTGCCACCAGTTTAAGAACAGGGGCCTACAATGAGCAGTTCTTC CATSLRTGAYNEQFF
TRBJ2-1 15 TRBV20-1 - - TGCAGTGCAAGTTCTACTAGGCAGCGCTACAATGAGCAGTTCTTC CSASSTRQRYNEQFF
TRBJ2-1 15 TRBV7-3 TRBD2 - TGTGCCAGCAGCTCAAGACTAGCGGGGCTATCCGTACAGTTCTTC CASSSRLAGLSVQFF
TRBJ2-1 15 TRBV14 - few TGTGCCAGCAGCCAACTTACCGGGGCATACAATGAGCAGTTCTTC CASSQLTGAYNEQFF
TRBJ1-5 14 TRBV20-1 TRBD1 - TGCAGTGTCGGAGGACAGGTGGGCAATCAGCCCCAGCATTTT CSVGGQVGNQPQHF
TRBJ2-3 15 TRBV5-1 - once TGCGCCAGCAGCTTGGTTAGTATGGAGTGGGATACGCAGTATTTT CASSLVSMEWDTQYF